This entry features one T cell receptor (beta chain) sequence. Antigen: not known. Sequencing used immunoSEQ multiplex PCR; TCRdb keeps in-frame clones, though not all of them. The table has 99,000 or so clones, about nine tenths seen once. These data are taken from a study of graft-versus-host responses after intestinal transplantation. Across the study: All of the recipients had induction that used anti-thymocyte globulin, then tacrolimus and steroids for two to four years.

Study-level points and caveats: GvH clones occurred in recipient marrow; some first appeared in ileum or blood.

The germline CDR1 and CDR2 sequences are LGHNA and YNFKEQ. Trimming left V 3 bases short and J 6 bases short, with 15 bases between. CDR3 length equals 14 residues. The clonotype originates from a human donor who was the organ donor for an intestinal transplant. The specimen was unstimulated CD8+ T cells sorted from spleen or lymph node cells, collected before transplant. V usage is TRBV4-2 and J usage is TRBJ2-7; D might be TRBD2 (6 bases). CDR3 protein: CASSHTMSGVEQYF. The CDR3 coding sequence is TGTGCCAGCAGCCACACCATGTCGGGGGTCGAGCAGTACTTC.